The next 4 T cell receptor beta chains were all read from a single sample in a study of cytomegalovirus exposure and HLA in healthy donors. Amplification used 60 Vbeta primers and 13 Jbeta primers. Assay: immunoSEQ multiplex PCR; the TCRdb copy retains only in-frame clones and omits some. The sample records around 110,000 clones, 75% to 90% being singletons. Material: PBMCs. These receptors came from a man aged 25 to 40 in good health and CMV-seronegative.

The chain combines TRBV5-6 with TRBJ2-1; D might be TRBD1 (6 bases). The length of the CDR3 is 11 residues. V was cut by 1 base and J by 10 bases, with 6 bases left in between. Germline CDR1 reads SGHDT; CDR2 reads YYEEEE. CDR3 bases: TGTGCCAGCAGCTTGACAGGGGAGCAGTTCTTC. Protein product: CASSLTGEQFF.

The V call is TRBV5-1, the J call TRBJ2-7, with TRBD1 matching over 9 bases. The CDR3 extends over 14 amino acids. V shed 6 bases, J shed 0 bases, and the junction held 4 bases outside the gene matches. CDR1 is SGHRS, CDR2 YFSETQ, per germline. CDR3 bases: TGCGCCAGCACCGGACAGGGGAGCTCCTACGAGCAGTACTTC. The encoded protein is CASTGQGSSYEQYF.

The chain combines TRBV30 with TRBJ2-3, with 8 bases identical to TRBD2. Germline assignment: CDR1 GTSNPN and CDR2 SVGIG (reference sequence). The V gene end was trimmed by 3 bases and the J gene end by 1 base; junction bases not matched to a gene: 6. This CDR3 has 15 amino acids. The CDR3 region is CAWRQAGAGTDTQYF. The CDR3 DNA sequence: TGTGCCTGGAGACAAGCGGGGGCCGGCACAGATACGCAGTATTTT. The full variable domain, its missing parts supplied by reference TRBV30 and TRBJ2-3, is SQTIHQWPATLVQPVGSPLSLECTVEGTSNPNLYWYRQAAGRGLQLLFYSVGIGQISSEVPQNLSASRPQDRQFILSSKKLLLSDSGFYLCAWRQAGAGTDTQYFGPGTRLTVL.

The genes are TRBV28 and TRBJ2-6; no reliable D call. CDR3 length: 14 amino acids. Trimming shortened V by 5 bases and J by 0 bases, and 5 bases separated the two germline ends. Germline V CDR1 and CDR2: MDHEN, SYDVKM. Written as DNA, the CDR3 is TGTGCCAGCAGTCTGTTCTCTGGGGCCAACGTCCTGACTTTC. The encoded protein is CASSLFSGANVLTF.